This TCR beta chain was captured in a study of OX40 agonist ivuxolimab in advanced cancers. In the study overall: Patients got intravenous ivuxolimab at 0.01 to 10 mg/kg every 2 weeks. Earlier treatment with anti-PD-1, anti-PD-L1 or anti-CTLA-4 was permitted, and about 40% had received some.

Generated by immunoSEQ multiplex PCR, the TCRdb table keeps only in-frame clones and is missing some. The data show 15,000 to 20,000 clones, approximately 79% seen once. This CDR3 is 15 amino acids long. Germline CDR1 MNHNY, CDR2 SVGAGI (reference sequence). Trimming removed 2 bases from V and 2 bases from J; junction bases left unmatched: 6. This receptor was taken from an adult with an advanced solid tumor such as melanoma, head and neck, liver or kidney cancer. The sample consisted of CD4+ or CD8+ T cells sorted from blood, taken in a trial of the OX40 agonist ivuxolimab. The gene calls are TRBV6-6 and TRBJ2-7; TRBD1 agrees at 7 bases. In DNA, the CDR3 is TGTGCCAGCAGTTACCGAGACAGGGTCCCCTACGAGCAGTACTTC. It yields the protein CASSYRDRVPYEQYF.